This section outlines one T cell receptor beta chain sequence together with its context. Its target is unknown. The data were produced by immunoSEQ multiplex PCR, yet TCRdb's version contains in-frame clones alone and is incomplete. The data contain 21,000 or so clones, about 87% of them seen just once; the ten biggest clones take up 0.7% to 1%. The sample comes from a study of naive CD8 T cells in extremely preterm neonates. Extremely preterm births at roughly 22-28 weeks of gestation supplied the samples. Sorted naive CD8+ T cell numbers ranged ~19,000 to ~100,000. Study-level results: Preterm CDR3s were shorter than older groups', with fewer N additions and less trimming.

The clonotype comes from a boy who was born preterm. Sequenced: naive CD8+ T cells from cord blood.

The CDR3 DNA reads TGTGCCAGCAGTGAGGGGTACTATGGCTACACCTTC. Its translation: CASSEGYYGYTF. The rearrangement uses TRBV6-1 and TRBJ1-2; D is unresolved. Between the trimmed V and J ends, which lost 3 bases and 3 bases, there was a span of 5 bases. Germline CDR1 reads MNHNS; CDR2 reads SASEGT. There are 12 residues in the CDR3.